This T cell receptor (beta chain) was sequenced during a study of T cells in localized non-small cell lung cancer (dated by TCRdb to 2019 to 2021). Regarding the study in general: The study analyzed T cell repertoires of a few hundred early-stage NSCLC patients, comparing tumors and uninvolved tumor-adjacent lungs. The cohort comprised some 220 treatment-naïve NSCLC patients with resected, localized lung tumors. NSCLC patients had a mean age of approximately 72 years, and 129 were male and about 98 female. Study-level results and caveats: Uninvolved tumor-adjacent lung showed the highest T cell clonality, higher than tumor, which suggests more focused antigenic responses in the adjacent lung. Longer overall survival was associated with higher T cell density in blood, whereas shorter survival was associated with higher clonality in adjacent lung. A median of approximately 55 of the top 100 tumor clones were detected in paired uninvolved adjacent lung, and around 30 of these tumor clones were also found among the top 100 clones of the paired uninvolved adjacent lung. Because the study design was exploratory, TCR variables were selected using unadjusted p-values without false-discovery rate correction. Because multi-region sequencing of the tumors was not done, intratumor heterogeneity could not be ruled out.

Comment on this clone: What antigen it recognizes has not been identified. No much larger clonotype is one base removed from it; base qualities were not supplied.

At diagnosis, tumor, uninvolved tumor-adjacent lung and peripheral blood were collected and then preserved as a mix of FFPE and fresh-frozen material. V and J lose 2 bases and 6 bases, and a span of 13 bases separates them. The cysteine opens and the phenylalanine closes a CDR3 of 15 amino acids. The sequence is cut down to CDR3 DNA, 45 bases in frame from base 1. Looking up the germline V gene yields CDR1 MDHEN and CDR2 SYDVKM. The immunoSEQ Assay was used to sequence TCR beta CDR3 regions from DNA. The authors processed their data as follows. T cell density was computed as TCR beta template counts normalized to usable DNA estimated by amplifying housekeeping genes. Using the preseqR package, richness was estimated by extrapolating to 120,000 templates for tissue samples and 400,000 templates for PBMC samples. Clonality was calculated as one minus Pielou's evenness. Tissue-enriched TCRs were identified by differential abundance testing using productive amino-acid clonotypes, minimum total count 5 and alpha 0.1. The Jaccard Index and the Morisita Overlap Index were used to quantify repertoire overlap between compartments. GLIPH grouped TCR beta CDR3s together with public tetramer-defined viral CDR3s, and a viral motif had to include at least three viral sequences and show V-gene enrichment. The clones in this table, taken by TCRdb from immuneACCESS, are in-frame only. Not every clone is retained; where verified, under half of the shortfall comes from an unresolved V gene, and the cause of the rest is unknown. D and trimming come from the DNA, and the V and J calls and clone size come from that table. This sample holds around 2,400 clones; 21% were observed only once. The ten largest make up roughly 12% of the sample.

This sequence was found in a man between 40 and 75 years old with stage I lung adenocarcinoma. The sequence links TRBV28 to TRBJ2-2; the D region possibly corresponds to TRBD1 (6 bases align). The sample here was lung tumor tissue, taken before any cancer treatment. CDR3 loop: CASSLATGYPGELFF. The DNA reads as follows: TGTGCCAGCAGTTTAGCTACAGGGTACCCCGGGGAGCTGTTTTTT.